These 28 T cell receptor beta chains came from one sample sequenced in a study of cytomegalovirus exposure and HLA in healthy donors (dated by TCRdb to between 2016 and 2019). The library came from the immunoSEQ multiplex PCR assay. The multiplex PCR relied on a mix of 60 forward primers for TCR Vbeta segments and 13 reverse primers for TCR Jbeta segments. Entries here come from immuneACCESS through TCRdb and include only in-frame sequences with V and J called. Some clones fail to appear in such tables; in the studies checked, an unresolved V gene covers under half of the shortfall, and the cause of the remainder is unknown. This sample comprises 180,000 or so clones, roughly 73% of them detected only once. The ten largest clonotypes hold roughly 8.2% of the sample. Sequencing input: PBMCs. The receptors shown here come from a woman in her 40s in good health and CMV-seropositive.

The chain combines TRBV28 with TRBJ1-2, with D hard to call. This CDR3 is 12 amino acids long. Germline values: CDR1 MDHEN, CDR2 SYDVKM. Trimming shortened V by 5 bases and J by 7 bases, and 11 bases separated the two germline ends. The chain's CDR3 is CASSGGNAGYTF. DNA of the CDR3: TGTGCCAGCAGTGGAGGGAATGCTGGCTACACCTTC.

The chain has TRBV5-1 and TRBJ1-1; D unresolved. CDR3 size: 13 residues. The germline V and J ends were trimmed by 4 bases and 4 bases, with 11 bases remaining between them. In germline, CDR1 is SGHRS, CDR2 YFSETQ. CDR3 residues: CASSPVESTEAFF. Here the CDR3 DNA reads TGCGCCAGCAGCCCTGTCGAGAGCACTGAAGCTTTCTTT.

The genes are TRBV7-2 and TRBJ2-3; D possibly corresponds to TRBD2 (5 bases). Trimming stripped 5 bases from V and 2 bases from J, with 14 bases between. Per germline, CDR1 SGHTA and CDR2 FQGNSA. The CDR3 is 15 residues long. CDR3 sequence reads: CASSIVYGNTDTQYF. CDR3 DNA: TGTGCCAGCAGCATAGTCTACGGGAACACAGATACGCAGTATTTT.

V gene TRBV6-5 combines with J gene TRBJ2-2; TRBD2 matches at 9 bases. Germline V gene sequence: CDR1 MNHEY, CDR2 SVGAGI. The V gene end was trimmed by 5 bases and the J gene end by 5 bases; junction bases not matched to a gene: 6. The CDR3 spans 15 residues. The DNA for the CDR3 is TGTGCCAGCAGTCCATCGGGACTAGCAACCGGGGAGCTGTTTTTT. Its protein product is CASSPSGLATGELFF.

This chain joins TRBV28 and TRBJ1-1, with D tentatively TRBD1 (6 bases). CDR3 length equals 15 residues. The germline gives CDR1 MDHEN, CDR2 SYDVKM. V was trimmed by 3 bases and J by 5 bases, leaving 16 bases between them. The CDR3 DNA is TGTGCCAGCAGTTTTCCCAGGGGAGGGGGAACTGAAGCTTTCTTT. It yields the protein CASSFPRGGGTEAFF.

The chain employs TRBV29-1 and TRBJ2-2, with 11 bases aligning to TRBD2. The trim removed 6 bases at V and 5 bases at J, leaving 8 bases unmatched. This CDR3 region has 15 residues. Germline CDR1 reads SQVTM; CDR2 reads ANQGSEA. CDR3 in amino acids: CSVLLAGGGTGELFF. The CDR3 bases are TGCAGCGTCCTCTTAGCGGGAGGGGGGACCGGGGAGCTGTTTTTT.

CDR3 loop: CASSLQLAVLNTDTQYF. CDR3 in DNA: TGTGCCAGCAGCTTACAGCTAGCGGTCCTTAATACAGATACGCAGTATTTT. The chain has TRBV7-2 and TRBJ2-3, with TRBD2 matching over 7 bases. Germline CDR1 and CDR2: SGHTA and FQGNSA. Trimming at V came to 2 bases and at J to 3 bases, leaving 11 bases not matched to a gene. There are 17 residues in the CDR3.

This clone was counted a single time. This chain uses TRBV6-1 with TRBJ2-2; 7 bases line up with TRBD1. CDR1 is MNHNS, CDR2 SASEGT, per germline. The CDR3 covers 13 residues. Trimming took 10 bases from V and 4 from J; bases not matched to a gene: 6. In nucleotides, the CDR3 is TGTGCCACCCACAGGGGTGGCACCGGGGAGCTGTTTTTT. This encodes CATHRGGTGELFF.

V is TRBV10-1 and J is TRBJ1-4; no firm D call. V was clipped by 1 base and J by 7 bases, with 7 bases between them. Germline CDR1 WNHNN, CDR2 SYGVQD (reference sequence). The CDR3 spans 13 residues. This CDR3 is CASSEFNTEKLFF. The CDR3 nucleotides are TGCGCCAGCAGTGAGTTTAACACTGAAAAACTGTTTTTT.

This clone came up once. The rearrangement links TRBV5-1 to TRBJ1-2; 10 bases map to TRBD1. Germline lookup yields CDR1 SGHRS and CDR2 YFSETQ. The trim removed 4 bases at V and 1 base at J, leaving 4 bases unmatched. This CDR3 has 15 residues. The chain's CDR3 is CASSLGTGDNYGYTF. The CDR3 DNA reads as TGCGCCAGCAGCCTAGGGACAGGGGATAACTATGGCTACACCTTC.

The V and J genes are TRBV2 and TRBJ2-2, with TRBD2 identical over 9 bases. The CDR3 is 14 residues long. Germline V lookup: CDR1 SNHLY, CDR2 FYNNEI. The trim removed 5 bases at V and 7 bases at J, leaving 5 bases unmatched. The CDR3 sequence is CASSQILAGGELFF. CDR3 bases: TGTGCCAGCAGTCAGATACTAGCGGGCGGGGAGCTGTTTTTT.

CDR3 loop: CASSVGGASGRAGDEQYF. In DNA form, the CDR3 reads TGTGCCAGCAGCGTAGGGGGGGCTAGCGGGAGGGCTGGGGACGAGCAGTACTTC. The chain carries TRBV9 and TRBJ2-7; 12 nucleotides agree with TRBD2. CDR1 is SGDLS, CDR2 YYNGEE, per germline. CDR3 length: 18 residues. Trimming cost V 0 bases and J 5 bases; bases outside gene matches: 12.

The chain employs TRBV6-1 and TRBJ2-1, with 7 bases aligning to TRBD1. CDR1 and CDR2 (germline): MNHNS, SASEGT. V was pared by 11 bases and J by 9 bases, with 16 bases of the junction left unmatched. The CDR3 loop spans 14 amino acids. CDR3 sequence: CASRDSGSGGEQFF. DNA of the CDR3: TGTGCCTCGAGGGACAGCGGTTCTGGGGGTGAGCAGTTCTTC.

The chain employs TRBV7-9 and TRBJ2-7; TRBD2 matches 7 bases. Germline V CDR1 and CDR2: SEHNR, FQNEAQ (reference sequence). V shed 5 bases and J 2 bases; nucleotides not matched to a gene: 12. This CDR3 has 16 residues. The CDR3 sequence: CASSPLRLAPPYEQYF. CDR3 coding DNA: TGTGCCAGCAGCCCTCTAAGACTAGCACCCCCCTACGAGCAGTACTTC.

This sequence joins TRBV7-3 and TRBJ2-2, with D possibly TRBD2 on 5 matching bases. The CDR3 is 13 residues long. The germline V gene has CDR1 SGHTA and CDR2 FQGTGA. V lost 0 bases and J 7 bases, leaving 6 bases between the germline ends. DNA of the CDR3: TGTGCCAGCAGCTTAACGGGAGTCGGGGAGCTGTTTTTT. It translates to CASSLTGVGELFF.

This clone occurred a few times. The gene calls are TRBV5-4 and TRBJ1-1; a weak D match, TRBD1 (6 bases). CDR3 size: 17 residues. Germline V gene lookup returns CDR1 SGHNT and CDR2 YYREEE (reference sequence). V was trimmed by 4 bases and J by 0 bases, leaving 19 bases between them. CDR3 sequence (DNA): TGTGCCAGCAGCCATTTCGGAGACAGGCGGATGAACACTGAAGCTTTCTTT. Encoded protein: CASSHFGDRRMNTEAFF.

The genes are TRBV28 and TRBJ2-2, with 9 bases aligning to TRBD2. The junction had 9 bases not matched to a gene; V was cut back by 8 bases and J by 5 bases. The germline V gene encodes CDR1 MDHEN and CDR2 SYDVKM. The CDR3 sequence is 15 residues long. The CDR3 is CASGPAGGRTGELFF. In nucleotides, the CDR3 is TGTGCCAGCGGCCCAGCGGGAGGTCGAACCGGGGAGCTGTTTTTT.

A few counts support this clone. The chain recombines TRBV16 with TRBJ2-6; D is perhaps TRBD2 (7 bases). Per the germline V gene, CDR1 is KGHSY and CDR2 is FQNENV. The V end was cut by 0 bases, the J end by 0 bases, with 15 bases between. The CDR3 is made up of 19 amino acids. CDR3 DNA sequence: TGTGCCAGCAGCCAATCAAGGGGGAGGGGAAACTCTGGGGCCAACGTCCTGACTTTC. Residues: CASSQSRGRGNSGANVLTF.

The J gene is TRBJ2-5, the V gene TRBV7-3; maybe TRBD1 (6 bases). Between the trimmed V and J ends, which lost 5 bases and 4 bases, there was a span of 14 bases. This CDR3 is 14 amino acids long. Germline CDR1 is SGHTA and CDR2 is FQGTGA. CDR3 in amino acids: CASSPRGARETQYF. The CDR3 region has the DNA TGTGCCAGCAGCCCCAGGGGTGCTAGAGAGACCCAGTACTTC.

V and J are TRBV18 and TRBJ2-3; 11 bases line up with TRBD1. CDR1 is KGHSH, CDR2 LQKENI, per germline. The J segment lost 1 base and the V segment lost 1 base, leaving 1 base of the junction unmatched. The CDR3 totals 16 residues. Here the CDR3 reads CASSPRGQGGTDTQYF. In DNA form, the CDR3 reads TGTGCCAGCTCACCACGGGGACAGGGGGGCACAGATACGCAGTATTTT.

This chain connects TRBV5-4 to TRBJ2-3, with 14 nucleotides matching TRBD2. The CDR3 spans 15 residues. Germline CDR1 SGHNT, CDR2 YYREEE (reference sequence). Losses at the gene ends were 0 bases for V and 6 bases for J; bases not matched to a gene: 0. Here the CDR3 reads CASSLGTSGRDTQYF. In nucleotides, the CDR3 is TGTGCCAGCAGCTTGGGGACTAGCGGGAGGGATACGCAGTATTTT.

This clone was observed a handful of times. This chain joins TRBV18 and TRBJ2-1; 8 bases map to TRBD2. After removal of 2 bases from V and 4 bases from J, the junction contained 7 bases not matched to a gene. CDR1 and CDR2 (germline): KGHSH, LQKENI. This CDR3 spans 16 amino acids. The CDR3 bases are TGTGCCAGCTCACCAGTTATTAGCGGGAAGTACAATGAGCAGTTCTTC. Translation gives CASSPVISGKYNEQFF.

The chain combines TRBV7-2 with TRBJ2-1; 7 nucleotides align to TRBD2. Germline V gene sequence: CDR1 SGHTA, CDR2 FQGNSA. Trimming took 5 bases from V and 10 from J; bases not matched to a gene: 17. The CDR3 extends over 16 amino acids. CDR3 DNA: TGTGCCAGCAGCCCCGGGACTATAGTAACCCAGAGAGAGCAGTTCTTC. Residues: CASSPGTIVTQREQFF. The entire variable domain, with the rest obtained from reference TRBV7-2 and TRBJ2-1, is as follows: GAGVSQSPSNKVTEKGKDVELRCDPISGHTALYWYRQSLGQGLEFLIYFQGNSAPDKSGLPSDRFSAERTGGSVSTLTIQRTQQEDSAVYLCASSPGTIVTQREQFFGPGTRLTVL.

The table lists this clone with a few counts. CDR3 in DNA: TGTGCCACCATAGACTCCGGGAGGGCCAACAATGAGCAGTTCTTC. Its protein is CATIDSGRANNEQFF. V is TRBV28 and J is TRBJ2-1; 8 nucleotides align to TRBD2. Losses at the gene ends were 10 bases for V and 5 bases for J; bases not matched to a gene: 13. The CDR3 spans 15 residues. Germline assignment: CDR1 MDHEN and CDR2 SYDVKM.

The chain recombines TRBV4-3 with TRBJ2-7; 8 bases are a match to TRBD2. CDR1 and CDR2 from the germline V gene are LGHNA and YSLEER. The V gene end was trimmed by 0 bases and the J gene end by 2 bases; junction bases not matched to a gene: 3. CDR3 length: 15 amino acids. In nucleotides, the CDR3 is TGCGCCAGCAGCCAAGAAGGGGGACTAGCCTACGAGCAGTACTTC. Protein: CASSQEGGLAYEQYF.

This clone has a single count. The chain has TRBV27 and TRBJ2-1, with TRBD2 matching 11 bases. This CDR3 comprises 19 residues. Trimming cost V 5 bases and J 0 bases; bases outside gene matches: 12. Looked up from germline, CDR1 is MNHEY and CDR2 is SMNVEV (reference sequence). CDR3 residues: CASSRPGTSGEPSYNEQFF. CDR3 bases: TGTGCCAGCAGTAGACCCGGGACTAGCGGCGAACCCTCCTACAATGAGCAGTTCTTC.

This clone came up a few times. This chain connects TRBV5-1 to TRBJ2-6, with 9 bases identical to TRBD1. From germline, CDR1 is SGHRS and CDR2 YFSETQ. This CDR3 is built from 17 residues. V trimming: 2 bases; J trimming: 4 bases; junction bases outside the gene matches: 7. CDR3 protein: CASSLTGTGPGANVLTF. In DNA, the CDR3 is TGCGCCAGCAGCTTAACCGGGACAGGGCCCGGGGCCAACGTCCTGACTTTC.

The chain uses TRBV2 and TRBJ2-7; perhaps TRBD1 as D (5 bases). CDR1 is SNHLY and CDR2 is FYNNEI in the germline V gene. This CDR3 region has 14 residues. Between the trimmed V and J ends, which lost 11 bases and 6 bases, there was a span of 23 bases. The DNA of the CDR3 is TGTGCCTCCGAGGCAGGGCAGGCGGTGACCGAGCAGTACTTC. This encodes CASEAGQAVTEQYF.